Shown below are 7 T cell receptor beta chains from a single sample sequenced in a study of shared clonotypes between healthy human individuals. The repertoire was sequenced with immunoSEQ multiplex PCR; TCRdb's copy has only in-frame clones and lacks some. The data contain 2 million to 2.5 million clones, roughly 93% of them singletons. Sample: naive CD4+ T cells from PBMCs. The subset: CD45RA+ positively selected. The receptors shown here come from a young man in good health. Some clones in this sample may be carry-over from other donors' samples.

The chain is built from TRBV13 and TRBJ1-1; D perhaps matches TRBD1 (5 bases). CDR3 length: 14 residues. Trimming shortened V by 5 bases and J by 1 base, and 11 bases separated the two germline ends. Germline values: CDR1 PRHDT, CDR2 FYEKMQ (reference sequence). As DNA, the CDR3 is TGTGCCAGCAGCCAAAAAAGGGGGAACACTGAAGCTTTCTTT. It translates to CASSQKRGNTEAFF.

The chain combines TRBV6-1 with TRBJ1-1; a weak D match, TRBD1 (5 bases). The V end was cut by 4 bases, the J end by 5 bases, with 14 bases between. The germline gives CDR1 MNHNS, CDR2 SASEGT. CDR3 length equals 14 residues. DNA for the CDR3: TGTGCCAGCAGTGGGAGCCATCCAGGGACTGAAGCTTTCTTT. Its protein is CASSGSHPGTEAFF.

On this clone: Other nucleotide sequences in the sample specify the same CDR3. This rearrangement joins TRBV7-9 to TRBJ2-3; no clear D. Germline CDR1 is SEHNR and CDR2 is FQNEAQ (reference sequence). This CDR3 is 11 amino acids long. The V gene lost 4 bases and the J gene lost 3 bases, with 2 bases spanning the gap. DNA of the CDR3: TGTGCCAGCAGCTATACAGATACGCAGTATTTT. Translating it yields CASSYTDTQYF.

The chain combines TRBV7-3 with TRBJ1-1; D is perhaps TRBD1 (5 bases). The CDR3 spans 13 residues. Germline loops: CDR1 SGHTA, CDR2 FQGTGA. V dropped 4 bases and J dropped 5 bases, with 11 bases sitting between them. CDR3 amino acids: CASSSTVLTEAFF. Written as DNA, the CDR3 is TGTGCCAGCAGCTCGACAGTTTTAACTGAAGCTTTCTTT. Using reference TRBV7-3 and TRBJ1-1 for the parts outside the CDR3, the full variable domain is GAGVSQTPSNKVTEKGKYVELRCDPISGHTALYWYRQSLGQGPEFLIYFQGTGAADDSGLPNDRFFAVRPEGSVSTLKIQRTERGDSAVYLCASSSTVLTEAFFGQGTRLTVV.

This sequence joins TRBV4-1 and TRBJ2-6; either TRBD1 or TRBD2 may supply D (5 bases each). Germline assignment: CDR1 MGHRA and CDR2 YSYEKL. The CDR3 has 16 amino acids. V lost 0 bases, J lost 0 bases, and 6 bases lay in between. CDR3 amino acids: CASSQDGTSGANVLTF. In nucleotides, the CDR3 is TGCGCCAGCAGCCAAGATGGGACCTCTGGGGCCAACGTCCTGACTTTC.

The V gene is TRBV5-8, the J gene TRBJ1-4; D might be TRBD1 (5 bases). Between the trimmed V and J ends, which lost 3 bases and 6 bases, there was a span of 12 bases. The CDR3 loop spans 14 amino acids. Germline V lookup: CDR1 SGHTS, CDR2 YDEGEE. The CDR3 protein is CASSYDRAYEKLFF. In DNA, the CDR3 is TGTGCCAGCAGCTACGACAGAGCATATGAAAAACTGTTTTTT.

J is TRBJ1-1 and V is TRBV6-5; D gene uncertain. CDR3 length: 14 residues. With 2 bases removed from V and 0 bases from J, the gap between germline ends came to 7 bases. The V gene's germline CDR1 is MNHEY and CDR2 SVGAGI. The CDR3 DNA is TGTGCCAGCAGTTACGAAAGGGTGAACACTGAAGCTTTCTTT. Encoded protein: CASSYERVNTEAFF.